This is a list of T cell receptor beta chains from one sample in a study of cytomegalovirus exposure and HLA in healthy donors. Clones were read by immunoSEQ multiplex PCR, and TCRdb kept only the in-frame ones, dropping some. The sample shows fewer than 200,000 clones, approximately 80% of them seen only once. The sequencing input was PBMCs. These receptors all stem from a girl aged 2 to 9 in good health and CMV-seropositive. Both conserved end residues are part of each CDR3. Fields, in order: J gene, clone size, CDR3 length, D gene, V gene, CDR3 protein, CDR3 DNA. A D gene is named only where the DNA matches it firmly. Some rows mark clone size as missing; the rest say once, few, many or name a class of expanded clone.

TRBJ1-5,NA,13,NA,TRBV5-8,CASSLESHQPQHF,TGTGCCAGCAGCTTGGAAAGCCATCAGCCCCAGCATTTT
TRBJ1-1,NA,15,NA,TRBV15,CATSRGGLVNTEAFF,TGTGCCACCAGCAGAGGGGGGCTCGTGAACACTGAAGCTTTCTTT
TRBJ1-5,NA,15,NA,TRBV16,CASSQSGQGNQPQHF,TGTGCCAGCAGCCAATCGGGGCAGGGCAATCAGCCCCAGCATTTT
TRBJ1-2,NA,14,NA,TRBV6-5,CASSLQGPYYGYTF,TGTGCCAGCAGTCTACAGGGCCCCTACTATGGCTACACCTTC
TRBJ2-7,NA,13,TRBD2,TRBV10-1,CATHGTSSGEQYF,TGCGCCACTCATGGGACTAGCAGTGGCGAGCAGTACTTC
TRBJ1-1,few,14,NA,TRBV5-6,CASSLDRLNRRAFF,TGTGCCAGCAGCTTGGACAGGTTAAACCGCCGGGCTTTCTTT
TRBJ1-2,NA,12,NA,TRBV7-3,CASSLNSVGYTF,TGTGCCAGCAGCTTAAACTCGGTTGGCTACACCTTC
TRBJ2-5,NA,15,TRBD1,TRBV5-1,CASSWNRGLGETQYF,TGCGCCAGCAGCTGGAACAGGGGATTAGGGGAGACCCAGTACTTC
TRBJ2-5,NA,14,NA,TRBV19,CASSIPGSPVTQYF,TGTGCCAGTAGTATCCCCGGGTCTCCAGTAACCCAGTACTTC
TRBJ2-7,NA,15,TRBD1,TRBV30,CAWSLPTQDRGQQYF,TGTGCCTGGAGTCTTCCGACCCAAGACAGGGGGCAACAGTACTTC
TRBJ1-2,NA,15,NA,TRBV28,CASSSPPLGVDGYTF,TGTGCCAGCAGTTCTCCCCCTTTGGGAGTCGATGGCTACACCTTC
TRBJ1-1,NA,13,TRBD1,TRBV18,CASSTTGKWGAFF,TGTGCCAGCTCAACGACAGGGAAGTGGGGAGCTTTCTTT
TRBJ2-4,NA,10,NA,TRBV20-1,CSVDRNIQYF,TGCAGTGTCGACAGAAACATTCAGTACTTC
TRBJ2-1,NA,15,TRBD2,TRBV19,CASSIGRGGYNEQFF,TGTGCCAGTAGTATCGGGCGGGGGGGATACAATGAGCAGTTCTTC
TRBJ2-1,NA,15,TRBD2,TRBV4-2,CASSQDGRGGNEQFF,TGTGCCAGCAGCCAAGATGGGCGGGGGGGCAATGAGCAGTTCTTC
TRBJ2-7,NA,20,TRBD2,TRBV27,CASSPKIRLAGISGTYEQYF,TGTGCCAGCAGTCCAAAGATCCGGCTAGCGGGGATTTCCGGAACCTACGAGCAGTACTTC
TRBJ2-1,few,15,TRBD1,TRBV27,CASSWDRARYNEQFF,TGTGCCAGCAGTTGGGACAGGGCGAGGTACAATGAGCAGTTCTTC
TRBJ2-5,once,12,NA,TRBV19,CASSVGEETQYF,TGTGCCAGTAGCGTAGGGGAAGAGACCCAGTACTTC
TRBJ1-5,NA,16,TRBD1,TRBV19,CASSAPWDSGNQPQHF,TGTGCCAGTAGCGCTCCCTGGGACAGCGGGAATCAGCCCCAGCATTTT
TRBJ1-4,NA,14,TRBD1,TRBV9,CASSLAGGDEKLFF,TGTGCCAGCAGCTTAGCAGGGGGCGATGAAAAACTGTTTTTT
TRBJ1-6,NA,14,NA,TRBV19,CASSTGGSNSPLHF,TGTGCCAGTAGTACGGGAGGAAGTAATTCACCCCTCCACTTT
TRBJ2-2,NA,15,NA,TRBV5-4,CASSYGQKNTGELFF,TGTGCCAGCAGCTATGGACAGAAAAACACCGGGGAGCTGTTTTTT
TRBJ1-2,few,14,NA,TRBV18,CASSPQGLGYGYTF,TGTGCCAGCTCACCTCAGGGGCTGGGCTATGGCTACACCTTC
TRBJ2-2,NA,15,TRBD1,TRBV5-1,CASSLGTAKTGELFF,TGCGCCAGCAGCCTTGGGACAGCGAAAACCGGGGAGCTGTTTTTT
TRBJ2-7,NA,15,TRBD1,TRBV5-1,CASRTRAGGPYEQYF,TGCGCCAGCAGGACCAGAGCAGGGGGTCCCTACGAGCAGTACTTC
TRBJ2-5,NA,10,NA,TRBV11-2,CASCPEGQYF,TGTGCCAGCTGTCCGGAGGGCCAGTACTTC
TRBJ2-7,once,13,NA,TRBV5-1,CASSLEAAYEQYF,TGCGCCAGCAGCTTAGAGGCGGCCTACGAGCAGTACTTC
TRBJ2-1,NA,13,NA,TRBV27,CASSLRGNNEQFF,TGTGCCAGCAGTTTGAGGGGGAACAATGAGCAGTTCTTC
TRBJ1-2,NA,13,NA,TRBV28,CASSIGGFYGYTF,TGTGCCAGCAGCATTGGAGGATTCTATGGCTACACCTTC
TRBJ1-2,NA,13,NA,TRBV25-1,CASSESRGRGYTF,TGTGCCAGCAGTGAATCTCGGGGTAGGGGCTACACCTTC
TRBJ1-1,NA,13,TRBD1,TRBV29-1,CSVRGTGDTEAFF,TGCAGCGTTAGGGGGACAGGAGACACTGAAGCTTTCTTT
TRBJ1-1,NA,14,NA,TRBV5-1,CASSLVQANTEAFF,TGCGCCAGCAGCTTGGTACAGGCAAACACTGAAGCTTTCTTT
TRBJ1-2,NA,15,TRBD1,TRBV7-2,CASSPGTGINYGYTF,TGTGCCAGCAGCCCCGGGACAGGGATTAACTATGGCTACACCTTC
TRBJ1-1,NA,12,NA,TRBV6-5,CASSRSDTEAFF,TGTGCCAGCAGTCGCTCAGACACTGAAGCTTTCTTT
TRBJ1-1,NA,18,TRBD1,TRBV5-1,CASSALTGIVPLNTEAFF,TGCGCCAGCAGCGCATTGACAGGGATCGTCCCTTTGAACACTGAAGCTTTCTTT
TRBJ1-2,NA,15,NA,TRBV7-3,CASSPSGSGGWGYTF,TGTGCCAGCAGCCCGTCGGGGAGCGGGGGCTGGGGCTACACCTTC
TRBJ2-5,NA,15,NA,TRBV9,CASSTNGQPQETQYF,TGTGCCAGCAGCACGAACGGACAGCCCCAAGAGACCCAGTACTTC
TRBJ2-5,NA,13,NA,TRBV5-1,CASSLGTQETQYF,TGCGCCAGCAGCCTCGGGACACAAGAGACCCAGTACTTC
TRBJ1-1,NA,19,NA,TRBV4-2,CASSQGGGWMEDRPTEAFF,TGTGCCAGCAGCCAAGGGGGTGGGTGGATGGAGGACAGACCCACTGAAGCTTTCTTT
TRBJ2-7,NA,15,TRBD1,TRBV6-5,CASSYSWQGAYEQYF,TGTGCCAGCAGTTACTCGTGGCAGGGGGCTTACGAGCAGTACTTC
TRBJ2-2,NA,15,NA,TRBV19,CASSIGTTNTGELFF,TGTGCCAGTAGTATAGGGACTACGAACACCGGGGAGCTGTTTTTT